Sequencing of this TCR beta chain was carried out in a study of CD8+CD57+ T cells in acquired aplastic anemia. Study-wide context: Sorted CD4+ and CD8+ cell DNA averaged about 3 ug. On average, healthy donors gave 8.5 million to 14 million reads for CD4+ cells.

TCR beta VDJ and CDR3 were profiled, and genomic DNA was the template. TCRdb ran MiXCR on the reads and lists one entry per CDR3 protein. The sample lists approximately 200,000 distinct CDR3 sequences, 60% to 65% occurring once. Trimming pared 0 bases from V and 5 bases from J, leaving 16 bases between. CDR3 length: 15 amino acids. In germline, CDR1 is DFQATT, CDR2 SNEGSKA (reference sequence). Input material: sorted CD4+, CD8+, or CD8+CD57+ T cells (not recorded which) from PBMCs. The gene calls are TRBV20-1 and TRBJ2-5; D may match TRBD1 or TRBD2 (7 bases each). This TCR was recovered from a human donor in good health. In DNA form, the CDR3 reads TGCAGTGCTAGAGATCCAGGGGGGGTAGGGGAGACCCAGTACTTC. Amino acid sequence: CSARDPGGVGETQYF.